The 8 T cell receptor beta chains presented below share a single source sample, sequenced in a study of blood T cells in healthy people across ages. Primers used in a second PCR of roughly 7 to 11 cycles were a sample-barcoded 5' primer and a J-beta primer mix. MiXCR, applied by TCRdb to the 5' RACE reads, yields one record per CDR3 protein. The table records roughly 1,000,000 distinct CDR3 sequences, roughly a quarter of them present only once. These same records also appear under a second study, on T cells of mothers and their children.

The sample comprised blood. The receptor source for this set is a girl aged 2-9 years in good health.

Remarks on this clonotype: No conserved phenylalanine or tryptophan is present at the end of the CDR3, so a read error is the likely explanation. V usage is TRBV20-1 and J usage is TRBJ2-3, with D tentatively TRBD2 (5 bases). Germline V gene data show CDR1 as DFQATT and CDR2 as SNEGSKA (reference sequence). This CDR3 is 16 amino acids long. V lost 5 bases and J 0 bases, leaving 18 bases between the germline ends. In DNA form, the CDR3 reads TGCAGTGCTGACGCGTTCCCAGCGGCTAGCACAGATACGCAGTATCTT. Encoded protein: CSADAFPAASTDTQYL.

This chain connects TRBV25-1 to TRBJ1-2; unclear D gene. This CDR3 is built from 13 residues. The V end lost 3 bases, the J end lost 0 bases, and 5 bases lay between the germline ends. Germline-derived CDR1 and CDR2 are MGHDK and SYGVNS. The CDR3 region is CASSDASNYGYTF. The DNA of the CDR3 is TGTGCCAGCAGTGATGCGTCTAACTATGGCTACACCTTC.

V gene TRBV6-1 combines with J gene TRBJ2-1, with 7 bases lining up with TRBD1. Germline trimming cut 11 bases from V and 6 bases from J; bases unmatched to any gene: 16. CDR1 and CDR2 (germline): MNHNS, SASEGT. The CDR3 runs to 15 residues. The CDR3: CAGLGQTGMLNEQFF. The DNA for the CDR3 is TGTGCCGGACTGGGGCAGACAGGGATGCTCAATGAGCAGTTCTTC.

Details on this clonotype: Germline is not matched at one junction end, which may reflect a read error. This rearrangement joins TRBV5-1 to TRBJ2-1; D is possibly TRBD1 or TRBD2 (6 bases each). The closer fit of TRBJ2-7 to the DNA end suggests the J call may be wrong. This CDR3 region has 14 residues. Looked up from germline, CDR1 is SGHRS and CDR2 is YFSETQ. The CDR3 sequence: CANSLERLGGEQYF. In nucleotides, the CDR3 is TGCGCCAACAGCTTGGAGAGACTAGGGGGTGAGCAGTACTTC.

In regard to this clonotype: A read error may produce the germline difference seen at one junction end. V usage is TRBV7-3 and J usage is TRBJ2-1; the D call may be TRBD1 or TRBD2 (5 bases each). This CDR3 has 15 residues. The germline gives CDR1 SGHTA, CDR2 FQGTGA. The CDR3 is CASSLAGSSYNQQFF. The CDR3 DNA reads TGTGCCAGCAGCTTAGCAGGGAGCTCCTACAATCAGCAGTTCTTC.

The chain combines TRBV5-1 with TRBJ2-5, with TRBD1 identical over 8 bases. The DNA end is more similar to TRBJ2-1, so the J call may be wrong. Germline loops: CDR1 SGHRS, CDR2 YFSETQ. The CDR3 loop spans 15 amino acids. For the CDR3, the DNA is TGCGCCAGCAGCTTCAGAGACAGGGGTAAGGATGAGCAGTTCTTC. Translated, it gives CASSFRDRGKDEQFF.

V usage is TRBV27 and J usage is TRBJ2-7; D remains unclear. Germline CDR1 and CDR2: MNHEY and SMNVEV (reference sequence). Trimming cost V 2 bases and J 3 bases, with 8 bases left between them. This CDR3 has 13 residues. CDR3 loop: CASSLRVLYEQYF. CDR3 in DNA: TGTGCCAGCAGTTTAAGGGTCCTCTACGAGCAGTACTTC.

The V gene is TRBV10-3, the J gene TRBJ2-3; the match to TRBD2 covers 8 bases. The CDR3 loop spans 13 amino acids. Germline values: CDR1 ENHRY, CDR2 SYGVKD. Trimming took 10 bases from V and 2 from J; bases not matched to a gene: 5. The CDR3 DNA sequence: TGTGCCACAGCGGGGGCGTACACAGATACGCAGTATTTT. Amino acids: CATAGAYTDTQYF.